This entry lists 30 T cell receptor beta chains sequenced from one sample in a study of shared T cell receptors in the human thymus. Clones were sequenced by immunoSEQ multiplex PCR, and TCRdb holds only the in-frame ones, with some missing. The data contain under 450,000 clones, 95% of them singletons. The sequencing sample was made of thymocytes. The receptors were sampled from a human donor.

The chain links TRBV29-1 to TRBJ1-1; the match to TRBD1 covers 7 bases. The V segment lost 6 bases and the J segment 3 bases; nucleotides outside the gene matches: 7. This CDR3 contains 13 residues. Germline V gene sequence: CDR1 SQVTM, CDR2 ANQGSEA. The chain's CDR3 is CSVGTVGDTEAFF. DNA of the CDR3: TGCAGCGTGGGGACAGTAGGGGACACTGAAGCTTTCTTT.

J is TRBJ2-7 and V is TRBV4-3; the D gene is possibly TRBD2 (6 bases). CDR3 size: 17 residues. The V gene's germline CDR1 is LGHNA and CDR2 YSLEER. V shed 3 bases and J shed 4 bases, with 22 bases lying between them. CDR3 sequence reads: CASSQGTAGSLGYEQYF. As DNA, the CDR3 is TGCGCCAGCAGCCAGGGGACCGCGGGGAGCCTGGGGTACGAGCAGTACTTC.

This clone was detected only once. This rearrangement joins TRBV5-1 to TRBJ2-1, with 14 bases identical to TRBD2. Trimming removed 4 bases from V and 5 bases from J; junction bases left unmatched: 8. This CDR3 contains 17 residues. CDR1 is SGHRS and CDR2 is YFSETQ in the germline V gene. This CDR3 is CASSAPGLAGGHNEQFF. The CDR3 region has the DNA TGCGCCAGCAGCGCACCCGGACTAGCGGGAGGTCACAATGAGCAGTTCTTC.

This chain links TRBV7-4 with TRBJ2-3, with 8 positions matching TRBD2. There are 15 residues in the CDR3. Germline CDR1 SGHVT, CDR2 SQSDAQ. After removal of 8 bases from V and 6 bases from J, the junction contained 13 bases not matched to a gene. The CDR3 region has the DNA TGTGCCAGCTCTGGGACGGGAGGGCCGTCCGATACGCAGTATTTT. Its translation: CASSGTGGPSDTQYF.

This chain connects TRBV14 to TRBJ1-1; no clear D. The germline gives CDR1 SGHDN, CDR2 FVKESK. Trimming cost V 0 bases and J 3 bases, with 14 bases left between them. The CDR3 has 16 amino acids. The CDR3 sequence is CASSQEKRGGDTEAFF. CDR3 DNA sequence: TGTGCCAGCAGCCAAGAAAAGCGGGGTGGGGACACTGAAGCTTTCTTT.

V usage is TRBV5-6 and J usage is TRBJ2-4; no reliable D call. V lost 0 bases and J lost 1, with 14 bases in between. The CDR3 loop spans 17 amino acids. Germline assignment: CDR1 SGHDT and CDR2 YYEEEE. CDR3 protein: CASSLAFSTLAKNIQYF. The CDR3 DNA reads as TGTGCCAGCAGCTTGGCCTTTAGTACCCTGGCCAAAAACATTCAGTACTTC.

The rearrangement joins TRBV14 to TRBJ2-7; D not resolved. Germline CDR1 and CDR2: SGHDN and FVKESK. Trimming stripped 3 bases from V and 3 bases from J, with 27 bases between. This CDR3 is 19 amino acids long. The CDR3 is CASSQKIGPDSADNYEQYF. DNA for the CDR3: TGTGCCAGCAGCCAGAAGATAGGCCCCGATTCAGCCGATAACTACGAGCAGTACTTC.

This clone came up once. This chain joins TRBV6-5 and TRBJ2-7, with 8 bases lining up with TRBD1. Germline CDR1 MNHEY, CDR2 SVGAGI. V dropped 2 bases and J dropped 3; count of bases not matched to a gene: 9. The CDR3 has 16 amino acids. CDR3 in amino acids: CASSYSFDRGIYEQYF. The CDR3 region has the DNA TGTGCCAGCAGTTACAGTTTCGACAGGGGAATCTACGAGCAGTACTTC.

The chain joins TRBV7-3 to TRBJ2-1, with TRBD2 identical over 9 bases. This CDR3 is 15 amino acids long. The V gene end was trimmed by 5 bases and the J gene end by 0 bases; junction bases not matched to a gene: 2. Looked up from germline, CDR1 is SGHTA and CDR2 is FQGTGA. CDR3 region: CASSISGSSYNEQFF. The CDR3 nucleotides read TGTGCCAGCAGCATTAGCGGGAGCTCCTACAATGAGCAGTTCTTC.

The V gene is TRBV4-3, the J gene TRBJ2-3, with D perhaps TRBD2 (7 bases). Germline V gene lookup returns CDR1 LGHNA and CDR2 YSLEER. CDR3 length: 17 amino acids. V was trimmed by 0 bases and J by 5 bases, leaving 18 bases between them. CDR3 DNA: TGCGCCAGCAGCCAAGATGTGGAACTAGGGGGGGGAGATACGCAGTATTTT. This encodes CASSQDVELGGGDTQYF.

The chain uses TRBV5-4 and TRBJ2-7, with 9 bases that match TRBD2. J was trimmed by 6 bases and V by 0 bases; bases with no gene match: 7. CDR3 length equals 15 residues. Per the germline V gene, CDR1 is SGHNT and CDR2 is YYREEE (reference sequence). The CDR3 bases are TGTGCCAGCAGCTTGGAGGCTAGCGGGAACCCCGAGCAGTACTTC. It specifies CASSLEASGNPEQYF.

The rearrangement joins TRBV7-8 to TRBJ2-1; 14 nucleotides match TRBD2. V dropped 5 bases and J dropped 6; count of bases not matched to a gene: 12. This CDR3 has 18 amino acids. In germline, CDR1 is SGHVS, CDR2 FQNEAQ. For the CDR3, the DNA is TGTGCCAGCAGCCTAAGTCCCTTGGGACTAGCGGGAGTCAATGAGCAGTTCTTC. Translated: CASSLSPLGLAGVNEQFF.

In DNA form, the CDR3 reads TGTGCCATCAGACTAGACAGGGGGCCATCCTATGGCTACACCTTC. Its protein is CAIRLDRGPSYGYTF. The V gene is TRBV10-3, the J gene TRBJ1-2, with TRBD1 matching over 10 bases. The CDR3 is made up of 15 amino acids. Germline V gene sequence: CDR1 ENHRY, CDR2 SYGVKD. Trimming removed 6 bases from V and 4 bases from J; junction bases left unmatched: 8.

The chain links TRBV9 to TRBJ2-1; TRBD2 agrees at 8 bases. The CDR3 runs to 15 residues. Trimming took 4 bases from V and 6 from J; bases not matched to a gene: 9. Germline CDR1 SGDLS, CDR2 YYNGEE. CDR3 loop: CASSPSGGRSNEQFF. Here the CDR3 DNA reads TGTGCCAGCAGCCCCTCGGGCGGGAGGAGCAATGAGCAGTTCTTC. The full variable domain, in which reference TRBV9 and TRBJ2-1 provide the parts outside the CDR3, is DSGVTQTPKHLITATGQRVTLRCSPRSGDLSVYWYQQSLDQGLQFLIQYYNGEERAKGNILERFSAQQFPDLHSELNLSSLELGDSALYFCASSPSGGRSNEQFFGPGTRLTVL.

This clone was seen a few times. In DNA form, the CDR3 reads TGCGCCAGCAGCTTGGCGCCGGAAAACACCGGGGAGCTGTTTTTT. Encoded protein: CASSLAPENTGELFF. The chain employs TRBV5-1 and TRBJ2-2; D uncertain. The CDR3 extends over 15 amino acids. Trimming stripped 0 bases from V and 2 bases from J, with 8 bases between. In germline, CDR1 is SGHRS, CDR2 YFSETQ.

The chain is built from TRBV7-2 and TRBJ2-7; 8 nucleotides agree with TRBD1. Germline V gives CDR1 SGHTA, CDR2 FQGNSA. The CDR3 contains 14 residues. V lost 1 base to trimming and J lost 1 base; unmatched junction nucleotides: 0. The CDR3 reads CASSLDRGSYEQYF. CDR3 bases: TGTGCCAGCAGCTTAGACAGGGGGTCCTACGAGCAGTACTTC.

The V and J genes are TRBV7-9 and TRBJ1-2; D unclear. Trimming removed 5 bases at V and 7 bases at J, with 11 bases between. Per germline, CDR1 SEHNR and CDR2 FQNEAQ (reference sequence). CDR3 size: 12 residues. The CDR3: CASSDQVVGYTF. CDR3 sequence (DNA): TGTGCCAGCAGCGACCAGGTGGTTGGCTACACCTTC.

This sequence joins TRBV6-4 and TRBJ2-1; D tentatively fits TRBD1 or TRBD2 (5 bases each). The CDR3 contains 18 residues. Per germline, CDR1 MRHNA and CDR2 SNTAGT. V lost 7 bases and J lost 5, with 27 bases in between. CDR3 nucleotides: TGTGCCAGCATTGAACATCCCCTCCTCGGGACGTCAAACAATGAGCAGTTCTTC. Translation gives CASIEHPLLGTSNNEQFF.

The chain uses TRBV5-1 and TRBJ2-2; 11 bases fit TRBD1. Per the germline V gene, CDR1 is SGHRS and CDR2 is YFSETQ. Unmatched junction bases numbered 9, after V lost 4 bases and J lost 7 bases. This CDR3 spans 16 amino acids. The CDR3 protein is CASSTGDRGNHGELFF. The CDR3, as DNA: TGCGCCAGCAGCACAGGGGACAGGGGGAATCACGGGGAGCTGTTTTTT.

This chain connects TRBV5-1 to TRBJ1-1; D not certain. This CDR3 has 12 amino acids. Trimming cost V 4 bases and J 6 bases, with 10 bases left between them. Looked up from germline, CDR1 is SGHRS and CDR2 is YFSETQ. The CDR3 sequence: CASSVLNAEAFF. CDR3 DNA: TGCGCCAGCAGCGTACTTAACGCTGAAGCTTTCTTT.

J is TRBJ2-6 and V is TRBV7-9, with 8 bases aligning to TRBD1. Trimming at V came to 5 bases and at J to 4 bases, leaving 10 bases not matched to a gene. This CDR3 has 17 residues. From germline, CDR1 is SEHNR and CDR2 FQNEAQ (reference sequence). CDR3 bases: TGTGCCAGCAGCCACCCGCGGACAGGGATCGGGGCCAACGTCCTGACTTTC. Amino acids: CASSHPRTGIGANVLTF.

The CDR3 region has the DNA TGTGCCAGCAGTTTAGAGGACAGGGGGCCCTACGAGCAGTACTTC. Translation gives CASSLEDRGPYEQYF. The V and J genes are TRBV28 and TRBJ2-7, with 11 bases that match TRBD1. The CDR3 is 15 residues long. After removal of 2 bases from V and 2 bases from J, the junction contained 2 bases not matched to a gene. Germline CDR1 and CDR2: MDHEN and SYDVKM. Full variable domain (outside the CDR3, taken from reference TRBV28 and TRBJ2-7): DVKVTQSSRYLVKRTGEKVFLECVQDMDHENMFWYRQDPGLGLRLIYFSYDVKMKEKGDIPEGYSVSREKKERFSLILESASTNQTSMYLCASSLEDRGPYEQYFGPGTRLTVT.

The J gene is TRBJ2-2, the V gene TRBV29-1; 8 nucleotides line up with TRBD1. Germline trimming cut 5 bases from V and 8 bases from J; bases unmatched to any gene: 7. Germline CDR1 is SQVTM and CDR2 is ANQGSEA. CDR3 length: 13 residues. As DNA, the CDR3 is TGCAGCGTTTACAGGGGGGAGGTTGGGGAGCTGTTTTTT. Its translation is CSVYRGEVGELFF.

The rearrangement joins TRBV5-6 to TRBJ1-2, with 8 bases that match TRBD1. V was pared by 1 base and J by 5 bases, with 16 bases of the junction left unmatched. The V gene's germline CDR1 is SGHDT and CDR2 YYEEEE. The CDR3 is made up of 18 amino acids. The CDR3 sequence: CASSLFRFVSDRGYGYTF. The CDR3 DNA follows: TGTGCCAGCAGCTTGTTTCGCTTTGTTTCAGACAGGGGATATGGCTACACCTTC.

The CDR3 loop is CAWSPGTGADTQYF. CDR3 in DNA: TGTGCCTGGAGCCCCGGGACAGGGGCGGATACGCAGTATTTT. The V gene is TRBV30, the J gene TRBJ2-3, with 10 bases aligning to TRBD1. The CDR3 runs 14 residues. The germline V gene has CDR1 GTSNPN and CDR2 SVGIG (reference sequence). Trimming removed 3 bases from V and 6 bases from J; junction bases left unmatched: 6.

V usage is TRBV6-5 and J usage is TRBJ2-5; 11 nucleotides line up with TRBD2. Germline CDR1 and CDR2: MNHEY and SVGAGI. Losses at the gene ends were 6 bases for V and 4 bases for J; bases not matched to a gene: 4. The CDR3 has 14 residues. For the CDR3, the DNA is TGTGCCAGCAGGCCCACTAGCGGGAGAGAGACCCAGTACTTC. This encodes CASRPTSGRETQYF.

The genes are TRBV14 and TRBJ2-6; 8 nucleotides match TRBD2. The CDR3 loop spans 15 amino acids. V trimming: 5 bases; J trimming: 1 base; junction bases outside the gene matches: 1. The germline V gene has CDR1 SGHDN and CDR2 FVKESK. CDR3 DNA: TGTGCCAGCAGCGAGCGGGGGTCTGGGGCCAACGTCCTGACTTTC. Translating it yields CASSERGSGANVLTF.

The V gene is TRBV4-3, the J gene TRBJ2-7, with 7 bases matching TRBD1. The CDR3 is 12 residues long. Looked up from germline, CDR1 is LGHNA and CDR2 is YSLEER. V was clipped by 4 bases and J by 6 bases; unmatched bases: 3. CDR3 sequence: CASSRDRSEQYF. CDR3 nucleotide sequence: TGCGCCAGCAGCCGGGACAGATCCGAGCAGTACTTC.

V and J are TRBV9 and TRBJ2-7; D remains unclear. Trimming removed 4 bases from V and 0 bases from J, with 14 bases in between. The V gene's germline CDR1 is SGDLS and CDR2 YYNGEE. The CDR3 length is 15 residues. The CDR3 reads CASSSSKSSSYEQYF. In DNA, the CDR3 is TGTGCCAGCAGCTCCTCAAAGTCTAGCTCCTACGAGCAGTACTTC. Full variable domain (missing parts from reference TRBV9 and TRBJ2-7): DSGVTQTPKHLITATGQRVTLRCSPRSGDLSVYWYQQSLDQGLQFLIQYYNGEERAKGNILERFSAQQFPDLHSELNLSSLELGDSALYFCASSSSKSSSYEQYFGPGTRLTVT.

The V call is TRBV29-1, the J call TRBJ2-6, with TRBD1 as a possible D gene (5 bases). V dropped 4 bases and J dropped 0 bases, with 13 bases sitting between them. This CDR3 comprises 16 residues. Germline V lookup: CDR1 SQVTM, CDR2 ANQGSEA. CDR3 region: CSVVGRVGSGANVLTF. CDR3 sequence (DNA): TGCAGCGTTGTGGGCAGGGTGGGCTCTGGGGCCAACGTCCTGACTTTC.